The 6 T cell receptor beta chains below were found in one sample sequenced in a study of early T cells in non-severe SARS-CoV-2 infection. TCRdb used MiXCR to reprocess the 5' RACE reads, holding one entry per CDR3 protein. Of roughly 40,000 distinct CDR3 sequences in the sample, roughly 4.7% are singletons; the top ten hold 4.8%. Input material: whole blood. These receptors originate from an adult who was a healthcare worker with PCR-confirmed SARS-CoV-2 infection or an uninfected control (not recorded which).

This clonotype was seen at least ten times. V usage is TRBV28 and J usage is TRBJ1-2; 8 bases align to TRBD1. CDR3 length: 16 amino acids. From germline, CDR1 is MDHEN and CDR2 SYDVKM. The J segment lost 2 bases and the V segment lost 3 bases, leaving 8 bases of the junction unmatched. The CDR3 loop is CASSFRYRGANYGYTF. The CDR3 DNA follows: TGTGCCAGCAGTTTTCGATACAGGGGGGCAAACTATGGCTACACCTTC.

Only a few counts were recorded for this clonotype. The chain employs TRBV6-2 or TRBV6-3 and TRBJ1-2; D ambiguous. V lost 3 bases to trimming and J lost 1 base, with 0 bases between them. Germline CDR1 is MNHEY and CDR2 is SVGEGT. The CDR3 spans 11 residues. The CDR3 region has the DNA TGTGCCAGCAGTTATAACTATGGCTACACCTTC. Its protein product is CASSYNYGYTF.

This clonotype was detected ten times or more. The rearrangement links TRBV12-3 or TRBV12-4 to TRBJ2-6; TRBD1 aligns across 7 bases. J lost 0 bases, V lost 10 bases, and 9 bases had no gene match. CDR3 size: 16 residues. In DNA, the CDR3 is TGTGCCACCCGAGGGACAGCGAGCTCTGGGGCCAACGTCCTGACTTTC. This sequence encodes CATRGTASSGANVLTF.

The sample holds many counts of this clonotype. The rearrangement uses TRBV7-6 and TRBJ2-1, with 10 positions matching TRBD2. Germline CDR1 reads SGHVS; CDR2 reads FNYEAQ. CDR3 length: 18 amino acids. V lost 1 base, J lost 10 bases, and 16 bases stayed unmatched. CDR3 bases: TGTGCCAGCAGCTTAGAGGTTGCGGTATCTAGCGGGGGATACGAGCAGTTCTTC. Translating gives CASSLEVAVSSGGYEQFF.

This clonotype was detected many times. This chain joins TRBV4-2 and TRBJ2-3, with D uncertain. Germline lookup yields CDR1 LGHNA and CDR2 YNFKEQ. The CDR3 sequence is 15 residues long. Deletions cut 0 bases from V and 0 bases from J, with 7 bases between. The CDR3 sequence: CASSQDFGSTDTQYF. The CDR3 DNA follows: TGTGCCAGCAGCCAAGATTTCGGTAGCACAGATACGCAGTATTTT.

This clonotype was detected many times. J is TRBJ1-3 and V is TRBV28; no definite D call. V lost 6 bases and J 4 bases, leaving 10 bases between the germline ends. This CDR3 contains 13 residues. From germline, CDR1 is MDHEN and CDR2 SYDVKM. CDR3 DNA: TGTGCCAGCAGCCTTGGACGGGGAAACACCATATATTTT. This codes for CASSLGRGNTIYF.